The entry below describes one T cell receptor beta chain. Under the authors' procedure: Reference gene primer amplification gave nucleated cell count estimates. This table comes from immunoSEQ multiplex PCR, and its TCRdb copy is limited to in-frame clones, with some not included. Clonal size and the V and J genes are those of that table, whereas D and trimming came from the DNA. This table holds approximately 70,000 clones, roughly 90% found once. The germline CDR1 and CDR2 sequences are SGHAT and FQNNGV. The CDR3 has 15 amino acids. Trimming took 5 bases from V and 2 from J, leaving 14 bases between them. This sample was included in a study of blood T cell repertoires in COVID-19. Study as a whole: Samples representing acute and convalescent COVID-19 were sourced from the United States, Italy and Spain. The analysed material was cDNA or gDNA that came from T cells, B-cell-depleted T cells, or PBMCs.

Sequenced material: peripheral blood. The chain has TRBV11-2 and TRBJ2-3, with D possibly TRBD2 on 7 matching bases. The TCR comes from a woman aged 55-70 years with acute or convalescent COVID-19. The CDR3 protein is CASSRLGGVTDTQYF. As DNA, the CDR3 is TGTGCCAGCAGCCGCCTAGGGGGGGTCACAGATACGCAGTATTTT. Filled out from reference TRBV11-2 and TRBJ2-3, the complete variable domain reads EAGVAQSPRYKIIEKRQSVAFWCNPISGHATLYWYQQILGQGPKLLIQFQNNGVVDDSQLPKDRFSAERLKGVDSTLKIQPAKLEDSAVYLCASSRLGGVTDTQYFGPGTRLTVL.